This T cell receptor (beta chain) was profiled in a study of regulatory T cells in long-lasting Graves disease. Regarding the study as a whole: Persistent-disease Graves' patients showed less TCR diversity than new cases.

Documented time point: persistent/refractory GD, antithyroid drugs over 5 years with positive TRAb. PBMC-derived RNA was used for the TCR library. This clonotype was seen a handful of times. Its target is not known. Arm-PCR of CDR3 regions with iRepertoire HTBI primers generated TCR beta libraries. From the multiplex PCR reads, TCRdb called clonotypes with MiXCR, one entry per CDR3 protein. Counted here are a few hundred thousand distinct CDR3 sequences, around 24% occurring once; the ten biggest clones make up about a quarter. This receptor was obtained from a female donor with Graves disease. Sequencing was performed on peripheral blood mononuclear cells (PBMCs), taken when the disease was refractory, from a patient treated with antithyroid drugs.

CDR3 in amino acids: CASGGSDRYGYTF. The CDR3, as DNA: TGTGCCAGCGGGGGGTCCGATCGCTATGGCTACACCTTC. V usage is TRBV12-3 or TRBV12-4 and J usage is TRBJ1-2; a possible D gene is TRBD1 (5 bases). Trimming shortened V by 8 bases and J by 4 bases, and 14 bases separated the two germline ends. This CDR3 has 13 amino acids.